Listed below are T cell receptor beta chains from one sample, sequenced in a study of Ad26.COV2.S vaccination and SARS-CoV-2 variants. Profiling relied on immunoSEQ multiplex PCR, and the TCRdb table lists in-frame clones only, not all of them. The sample shows 380,000 or so clones, 70% to 90% of them seen only once. The specimen was peripheral blood, collected in a trial of Ad26.COV2.S vaccine versus placebo. These receptor sequences come from a person between 18 and 65 years old who received the Ad26.COV2.S COVID-19 vaccine or a placebo. The CDR3 runs from the conserved cysteine through the conserved F or W. The D gene is left open where the match is weak. The size entry is marked missing in some rows and otherwise reads once, few, many or a size class.

>-|-|TRBJ2-2|TRBV24-1
TGTGCCACCTCGAACGGGGGGCCCACCGGGGAGCTGTTTTTT
CATSNGGPTGELFF
>-|once|TRBJ2-5|TRBV24-1
TGTGCCACCAGTGATATGGGGGAGACCCAGTACTTC
CATSDMGETQYF
>TRBD2|-|TRBJ2-7|TRBV27
TGTGCCAGCAGTCCCCTGACTAGCGGTATCTCCTACGAGCAGTACTTC
CASSPLTSGISYEQYF
>TRBD1|-|TRBJ2-5|TRBV6-8
TGTGCCAGCAGCCCCCGGGACAGGGGACAGACCCAGTACTTC
CASSPRDRGQTQYF
>-|-|TRBJ2-7|TRBV6-1
TGTGCCAGCAGTGAAGTCGGGGTCGAGCAGTACTTC
CASSEVGVEQYF
>-|few|TRBJ1-1|TRBV30
TGTGCCTGGAGTGTACAAAGATGGACTGAAGCTTTCTTT
CAWSVQRWTEAFF
>TRBD1|-|TRBJ1-2|TRBV11-2
TGTGCCAGCAGCCGAACCGGGACAGGGGGGGTTAGGGATGGCTACACCTTC
CASSRTGTGGVRDGYTF
>TRBD2|once|TRBJ2-1|TRBV4-2
TGTGCCAGCTCCCTTAGTGGCGGGGGGAGCTCCTACAATGAGCAGTTCTTC
CASSLSGGGSSYNEQFF
>-|-|TRBJ1-2|TRBV15
TGTGCCACCAGCAGGAACCGGGGGTCTGGCTACACCTTC
CATSRNRGSGYTF
>-|-|TRBJ2-5|TRBV6-5
TGTGCCAGCACTTATGGTCAAGAGACCCAGTACTTC
CASTYGQETQYF
>TRBD1|-|TRBJ2-7|TRBV11-2
TGTGCCAGCAGCACAAGGTCCGGGACAGGGTCCTACGAGCAGTACTTC
CASSTRSGTGSYEQYF
>-|-|TRBJ2-3|TRBV7-2
TGTGCCAGCACCGCTCGGGCCACAGATACGCAGTATTTT
CASTARATDTQYF
>TRBD1|-|TRBJ2-3|TRBV29-1
TGCAGCGTGACGACAGGGGACACAGATACGCAGTATTTT
CSVTTGDTDTQYF
>-|-|TRBJ1-5|TRBV10-3
TGTGCCATCAGTGAGTTCGAAGAAGCCAATCAGCCCCAGCATTTT
CAISEFEEANQPQHF
>TRBD1|-|TRBJ2-1|TRBV5-1
TGCGCCAGCAGCCTTACACCGGGACAGGGTTACAATGAGCAGTTCTTC
CASSLTPGQGYNEQFF
>TRBD2|-|TRBJ2-1|TRBV9
TGTGCCAGCAGCCCGGGACTAGCGGGAACCTACAATGAGCAGTTCTTC
CASSPGLAGTYNEQFF
>-|-|TRBJ1-2|TRBV7-2
TGTGCCAGCAGCTTAGAAGGCAGGGGAGAAAATGGCTACACCTTC
CASSLEGRGENGYTF
>-|-|TRBJ2-1|TRBV5-1
TGCGCCAGCAGCGCGATGGGACTGGAGTCCGGTGAGCAGTTCTTC
CASSAMGLESGEQFF
>TRBD1|-|TRBJ1-2|TRBV2
TGTGCCAGGGGGACAGGGGGCCTCTATGGCTACACCTTC
CARGTGGLYGYTF
>-|-|TRBJ1-2|TRBV28
TGTGCCAGCAGTTTACCTGATACAGATGTTAACTATGGCTACACCTTC
CASSLPDTDVNYGYTF
>-|-|TRBJ1-4|TRBV27
TGTGCCAGCAGTTTATGGGGGAAGAATAATGAAAAACTGTTTTTT
CASSLWGKNNEKLFF
>-|-|TRBJ1-4|TRBV6-2/TRBV6-3
-
CASSSSTLPEKLFF
>TRBD1|-|TRBJ1-2|TRBV7-2
TGTGCCAGCAGCTCCACAACCGGGACAGGAGACTATGGCTACACCTTC
CASSSTTGTGDYGYTF